The rows below give T cell receptor beta chains drawn from one sample of a study of blood T cell repertoires in COVID-19. The data were produced by immunoSEQ multiplex PCR, yet TCRdb's version contains in-frame clones alone and is incomplete. The top ten clones hold 0.8% to 1% of a sample with hundreds of thousands of clones, approximately 90% of them seen once. Specimen: peripheral blood. The receptors come from a man younger than 30 with COVID-19, enrolled during active disease. Both conserved end residues are trimmed from each CDR3. A D gene is named only where the DNA matches it firmly. Rows may omit the clone size; those that give it use once, few, many or a size class.

d_call clone_size v_call cdr3_aa
- many TRBV6-2/TRBV6-3 ASSTDTYEQY
- - TRBV4-1 ASSPRLPLYQETQY
TRBD1 - TRBV29-1 SVVVTGGRLNGYT
- - TRBV9 ASSRSNEQF
- once TRBV3-1/TRBV3-2 ASSRGVGVDEKLF
- - TRBV30 AWTEGNSGNTIY
TRBD1 - TRBV25-1 ASRETGWYAGELF
- - TRBV27 ASSLLADTDTQY
TRBD1 - TRBV10-3 AINGQGEDEQY
TRBD1 - TRBV28 ASSSPGQGWIGNQPQH
TRBD2 - TRBV7-9 ASSLSAGGFHEQY
TRBD2 - TRBV5-1 ASSRTSGMNTDTQY
- - TRBV19 ASSIGGVGDSPLH
- - TRBV2 ASSVGTLMNTEAF
- - TRBV30 AWSSGTPWGQPQH
- - TRBV7-8 ASSLERGTEAF
- - TRBV3-1/TRBV3-2 ASTFGDYGYT
- - TRBV6-6 ASSYAGGSGNTIY